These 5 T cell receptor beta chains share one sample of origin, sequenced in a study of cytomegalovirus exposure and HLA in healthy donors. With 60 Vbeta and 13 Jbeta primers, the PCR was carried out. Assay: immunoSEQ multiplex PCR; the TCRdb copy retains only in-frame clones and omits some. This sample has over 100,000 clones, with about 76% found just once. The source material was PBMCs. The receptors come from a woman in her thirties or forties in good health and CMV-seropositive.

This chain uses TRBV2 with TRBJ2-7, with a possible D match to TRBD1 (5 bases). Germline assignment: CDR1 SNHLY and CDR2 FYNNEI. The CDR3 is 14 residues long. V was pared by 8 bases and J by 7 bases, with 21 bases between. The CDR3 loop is CASRRQQPKGEQYF. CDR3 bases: TGTGCCAGCCGACGACAGCAGCCAAAGGGGGAGCAGTACTTC.

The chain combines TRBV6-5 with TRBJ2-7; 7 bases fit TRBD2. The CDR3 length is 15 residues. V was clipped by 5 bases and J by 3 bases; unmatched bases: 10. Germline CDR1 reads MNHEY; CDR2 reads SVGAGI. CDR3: CASSREGLADYEQYF. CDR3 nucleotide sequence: TGTGCCAGCAGTCGAGAGGGGCTAGCGGACTACGAGCAGTACTTC.

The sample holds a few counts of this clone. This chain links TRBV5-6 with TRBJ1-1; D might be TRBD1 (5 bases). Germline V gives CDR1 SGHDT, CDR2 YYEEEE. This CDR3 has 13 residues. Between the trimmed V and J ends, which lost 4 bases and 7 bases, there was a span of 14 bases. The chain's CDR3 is CASSTDTTVEAFF. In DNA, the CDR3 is TGTGCCAGCAGCACGGACACGACGGTTGAAGCTTTCTTT.

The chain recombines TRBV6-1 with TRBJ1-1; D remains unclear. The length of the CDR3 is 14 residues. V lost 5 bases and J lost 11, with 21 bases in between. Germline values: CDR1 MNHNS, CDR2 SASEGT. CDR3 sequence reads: CASSNTPRLPRAFF. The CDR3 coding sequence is TGTGCCAGCAGTAACACCCCCCGCCTCCCGAGGGCTTTCTTT.

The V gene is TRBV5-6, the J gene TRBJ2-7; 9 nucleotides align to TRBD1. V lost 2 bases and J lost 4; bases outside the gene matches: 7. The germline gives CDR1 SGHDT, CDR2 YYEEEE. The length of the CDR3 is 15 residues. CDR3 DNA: TGTGCCAGCAGCTTCGGACAGGGGCTCGGGTACGAGCAGTACTTC. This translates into CASSFGQGLGYEQYF.